In this sample, the clone carrying this T cell receptor (beta chain) turned up once. The source of the sample is a study of control samples from healthy donors and cancer patients. V lost 5 bases, J lost 0 bases, and 4 bases stayed unmatched. Germline loops: CDR1 MDHEN, CDR2 SYDVKM. CDR3 length: 15 amino acids. Clones were sequenced by immunoSEQ multiplex PCR, and TCRdb holds only the in-frame ones, with some missing. The profile shows about 140,000 clones, about 90% of them singletons. V is TRBV28 and J is TRBJ2-7, with 10 positions matching TRBD2. This sequence originates from a man between 18 and 29 years old in good health. Sequencing was done on a sample of blood. The CDR3 protein is CASSAGLAASYEQYF. CDR3 bases: TGTGCCAGCAGTGCCGGACTAGCGGCCTCCTACGAGCAGTACTTC.